This T cell receptor beta chain is from a study of technical replicates of blood from a handful of donors. The germline CDR1 and CDR2 sequences are SQVTM and ANQGSEA. V lost 0 bases, J lost 2 bases, and 11 bases lay in between. The CDR3 is 14 amino acids. Method: immunoSEQ multiplex PCR; TCRdb's copy keeps in-frame clones and lacks some. In the table there are about 62,000 clones, about 87% of which are singletons. This rearrangement joins TRBV29-1 to TRBJ2-7; TRBD1 might be the D (6 bases). The receptor's source is a human donor in good health. Some clones in this sample may be carry-over from other donors' samples. Material: PBMCs. As DNA, the CDR3 is TGCAGCGTTGAAGATGTAAAGGGGGCCTACGAGCAGTACTTC. It is translated as CSVEDVKGAYEQYF.